The 27 T cell receptor beta chains reported below all come from one sample, sequenced in a study of shared clonotypes between healthy human individuals. Data came from immunoSEQ multiplex PCR; TCRdb stores just in-frame clones and leaves some out. The sample has around 700,000 clones; about 80% are singletons. The sequenced material came from memory CD4+ T cells sorted from blood. Noted subset: CD45RA-negative fraction. These receptors originate from a woman between 25 and 40 years old in good health.

The V gene is TRBV4-2, the J gene TRBJ1-2; D ambiguous. Trimming took off 1 base at V and 5 bases at J, with 17 bases between the two ends. CDR3 size: 16 residues. Germline assignment: CDR1 LGHNA and CDR2 YNFKEQ. CDR3 DNA: TGTGCCAGCAGCCAAGCGGGCACAGAAAAAATTTATGGCTACACCTTC. This translates into CASSQAGTEKIYGYTF.

This rearrangement joins TRBV11-3 to TRBJ2-1; D unresolved. V lost 4 bases to trimming and J lost 6 bases, with 13 bases between them. The length of the CDR3 is 14 residues. The germline V gene encodes CDR1 SGHNT and CDR2 YENEEA. For the CDR3, the DNA is TGTGCCAGCAGCTCGGATAGCCCGGGCAATGAGCAGTTCTTC. It translates to CASSSDSPGNEQFF.

This sequence joins TRBV4-1 and TRBJ2-1; 10 bases are a match to TRBD2. Losses at the gene ends were 1 base for V and 2 bases for J; bases not matched to a gene: 8. This CDR3 region has 18 residues. Germline CDR1 reads MGHRA; CDR2 reads YSYEKL. The CDR3 DNA is TGCGCCAGCAGCCAAGCAGATCGAGCGGGAGGGCCCTACAATGAGCAGTTCTTC. Its translation is CASSQADRAGGPYNEQFF.

V gene TRBV30 combines with J gene TRBJ2-7; TRBD1 might be the D (5 bases). Trimming took off 3 bases at V and 4 bases at J, with 19 bases between the two ends. The CDR3 has 15 amino acids. Looked up from germline, CDR1 is GTSNPN and CDR2 is SVGIG (reference sequence). In nucleotides, the CDR3 is TGTGCCTGGAGAACCTGGGTGTACAGGAGATACGAGCAGTACTTC. This encodes CAWRTWVYRRYEQYF.

This clone was seen only a few times. The chain recombines TRBV5-1 with TRBJ1-5, with a possible D match to TRBD1 (5 bases). This CDR3 spans 15 amino acids. V lost 1 base to trimming and J lost 1 base, with 9 bases between them. Germline CDR1 reads SGHRS; CDR2 reads YFSETQ. The CDR3 DNA reads as TGCGCCAGCAGCTTGTACGACAGCAGCAATCAGCCCCAGCATTTT. Translation: CASSLYDSSNQPQHF.

The sample holds a few counts of this clone. The V and J genes are TRBV30 and TRBJ1-2; D unresolved. V was pared by 0 bases and J by 9 bases, with 11 bases between. The germline CDR1 and CDR2 sequences are GTSNPN and SVGIG (reference sequence). This CDR3 is built from 12 residues. CDR3 nucleotide sequence: TGTGCCTGGAGTGTCGGGTATATCAGCTACACCTTC. It specifies CAWSVGYISYTF.

This clone came up once. The chain joins TRBV29-1 to TRBJ2-7; no clear D gene. There are 15 residues in the CDR3. The V gene's germline CDR1 is SQVTM and CDR2 ANQGSEA. With 5 bases removed from V and 2 bases from J, the gap between germline ends came to 19 bases. CDR3 DNA: TGCAGCGTTCTGTGGATGGGTTCTCGACCCTACGAGCAGTACTTC. Its translation: CSVLWMGSRPYEQYF.

The chain is built from TRBV2 and TRBJ2-3; tentative D call: TRBD2 (7 bases). V lost 5 bases, J lost 3 bases, and 15 bases lay in between. This CDR3 has 15 amino acids. CDR1 and CDR2 (germline): SNHLY, FYNNEI. CDR3 coding DNA: TGTGCCAGCAGTATGGGCGGGGGCACGACAGATACGCAGTATTTT. Protein: CASSMGGGTTDTQYF.

The V call is TRBV7-2, the J call TRBJ2-1; TRBD2 matches at 9 bases. Germline values: CDR1 SGHTA, CDR2 FQGNSA. Germline trimming cut 6 bases from V and 6 bases from J; bases unmatched to any gene: 6. This CDR3 has 14 amino acids. The CDR3 DNA is TGTGCCAGCAGTGGGGCTAGCGGGATCAATGAGCAGTTCTTC. Translating gives CASSGASGINEQFF.

The chain links TRBV27 to TRBJ2-1; 14 bases map to TRBD2. The CDR3 is 16 amino acids. CDR1 MNHEY and CDR2 SMNVEV come from the germline V gene (reference sequence). V lost 4 bases and J lost 10; bases outside the gene matches: 9. The CDR3 region has the DNA TGTGCCAGCAGTTCCCGGACTAGCGGGAGGATCCAGGAGCAGTTCTTC. Residues: CASSSRTSGRIQEQFF.

This clone was seen more than once but under ten times. The chain combines TRBV19 with TRBJ1-5; D perhaps matches TRBD1 (5 bases). The CDR3 extends over 15 amino acids. Germline assignment: CDR1 LNHDA and CDR2 SQIVND (reference sequence). Trimming left V 3 bases short and J 3 bases short, with 12 bases between. CDR3 protein: CASSMGGADNQPQHF. DNA for the CDR3: TGTGCCAGTAGTATGGGCGGGGCAGACAATCAGCCCCAGCATTTT. Supplemented by reference TRBV19 and TRBJ1-5, the full variable domain reads DGGITQSPKYLFRKEGQNVTLSCEQNLNHDAMYWYRQDPGQGLRLIYYSQIVNDFQKGDIAEGYSVSREKKESFPLTVTSAQKNPTAFYLCASSMGGADNQPQHFGDGTRLSIL.

This clone was counted many times. The J gene is TRBJ2-7, the V gene TRBV7-2; 12 bases fit TRBD1. Germline CDR1 and CDR2: SGHTA and FQGNSA. J lost 5 bases, V lost 1 base, and 3 bases had no gene match. The CDR3 is made up of 15 amino acids. The CDR3 sequence is CASSLGGTGGDEQYF. CDR3 in DNA: TGTGCCAGCAGCTTAGGGGGGACAGGGGGCGACGAGCAGTACTTC. The variable domain in full, completed from reference TRBV7-2 and TRBJ2-7, reads GAGVSQSPSNKVTEKGKDVELRCDPISGHTALYWYRQSLGQGLEFLIYFQGNSAPDKSGLPSDRFSAERTGGSVSTLTIQRTQQEDSAVYLCASSLGGTGGDEQYFGPGTRLTVT.

J is TRBJ1-1 and V is TRBV9; no definite D call. CDR3 length: 13 residues. The germline V and J ends were trimmed by 0 bases and 5 bases, with 8 bases remaining between them. Germline V gene data show CDR1 as SGDLS and CDR2 as YYNGEE. CDR3 protein: CASSVAEWTEAFF. The CDR3 region has the DNA TGTGCCAGCAGCGTAGCCGAATGGACTGAAGCTTTCTTT.

V usage is TRBV10-3 and J usage is TRBJ1-1; 10 bases agree with TRBD1. This CDR3 is 15 amino acids long. Germline CDR1 ENHRY, CDR2 SYGVKD. V shed 4 bases and J 6 bases; nucleotides not matched to a gene: 8. The CDR3 here is CAISGPTGGFAEAFF. The CDR3 nucleotides are TGTGCCATCAGTGGGCCGACAGGGGGCTTTGCTGAAGCTTTCTTT.

As regards this clone: Other DNA sequences of this sample code for an identical CDR3. CDR3 in amino acids: CASSYRQGETQYF. The CDR3 nucleotides are TGTGCCAGCAGTTACCGGCAGGGGGAGACCCAGTACTTC. The gene calls are TRBV6-5 and TRBJ2-5; maybe TRBD1 (6 bases). CDR1 is MNHEY, CDR2 SVGAGI, per germline. The CDR3 contains 13 residues. The germline V and J ends were trimmed by 2 bases and 5 bases, with 9 bases remaining between them.

The V call is TRBV7-2, the J call TRBJ2-7; D not certain. CDR3 length: 15 amino acids. Trimming removed 5 bases at V and 0 bases at J, with 14 bases between. CDR1 SGHTA and CDR2 FQGNSA come from the germline V gene. The CDR3, as DNA: TGTGCCAGCAGCAGGGCCCCGGAGAGCTCCTACGAGCAGTACTTC. Its protein product is CASSRAPESSYEQYF.

This clone was detected once. The CDR3 reads CAISAGGGRGTDTQYF. The CDR3 nucleotides are TGTGCCATCAGTGCGGGCGGCGGGAGGGGCACAGATACGCAGTATTTT. The gene calls are TRBV10-3 and TRBJ2-3; 9 nucleotides align to TRBD2. Germline V CDR1 and CDR2: ENHRY, SYGVKD. V shed 4 bases and J 1 base; nucleotides not matched to a gene: 6. The CDR3 covers 16 residues.

This chain connects TRBV29-1 to TRBJ2-5; D is unclear. CDR1 is SQVTM, CDR2 ANQGSEA, per germline. V lost 4 bases, J lost 5 bases, and 17 bases lay in between. The CDR3 is 14 amino acids. The CDR3 nucleotides read TGCAGCGTTGGGTGGGCGCCTCCTGGGGAGACCCAGTACTTC. Amino acid sequence: CSVGWAPPGETQYF.

The chain is built from TRBV27 and TRBJ2-7, with D hard to call. V was shortened by 3 bases and J by 2 bases, with 14 bases between the two germline ends. CDR1 is MNHEY, CDR2 SMNVEV, per germline (reference sequence). CDR3 size: 15 residues. This chain's CDR3 is CASSLRIALTYEQYF. CDR3 DNA: TGTGCCAGCAGTTTGAGGATAGCTCTGACCTACGAGCAGTACTTC.

The rearrangement links TRBV19 to TRBJ2-3, with 7 positions matching TRBD1. The V gene end was trimmed by 3 bases and the J gene end by 6 bases; junction bases not matched to a gene: 9. CDR1 and CDR2 from the germline V gene are LNHDA and SQIVND (reference sequence). The CDR3 is made up of 15 amino acids. The CDR3 protein is CASSMGQPLVDTQYF. CDR3 nucleotide sequence: TGTGCCAGTAGTATGGGACAGCCCTTGGTTGATACGCAGTATTTT.

The gene calls are TRBV7-2 and TRBJ2-7; 11 nucleotides line up with TRBD2. The CDR3 loop spans 16 amino acids. V lost 5 bases and J lost 2; bases outside the gene matches: 8. The germline V gene encodes CDR1 SGHTA and CDR2 FQGNSA. The CDR3 region is CASSHQLAGATYEQYF. Written as DNA, the CDR3 is TGTGCCAGCAGCCACCAACTAGCGGGGGCGACCTACGAGCAGTACTTC.

V gene TRBV7-2 combines with J gene TRBJ2-7; no firm D call. V was cut by 1 base and J by 8 bases, with 6 bases left in between. CDR1 and CDR2 from the germline V gene are SGHTA and FQGNSA. The CDR3 has 11 amino acids. This CDR3 is CASSLVGQQYF. The CDR3 DNA sequence: TGTGCCAGCAGCTTAGTCGGGCAGCAGTACTTC. The whole variable domain, filled in from reference TRBV7-2 and TRBJ2-7, reads GAGVSQSPSNKVTEKGKDVELRCDPISGHTALYWYRQSLGQGLEFLIYFQGNSAPDKSGLPSDRFSAERTGGSVSTLTIQRTQQEDSAVYLCASSLVGQQYFGPGTRLTVT.

This chain uses TRBV28 with TRBJ2-3, with 15 bases fitting TRBD2. The CDR3 contains 21 residues. Trimming at V came to 4 bases and at J to 6 bases, leaving 20 bases not matched to a gene. CDR1 is MDHEN, CDR2 SYDVKM, per germline. The CDR3 protein is CASSCEPGLAGGHTLWDTQYF. The DNA for the CDR3 is TGTGCCAGCAGTTGTGAACCGGGACTAGCGGGAGGACACACCCTCTGGGATACGCAGTATTTT.

This clone was detected ten times or more. V and J are TRBV5-4 and TRBJ1-1; D is perhaps TRBD1 (5 bases). V lost 3 bases and J lost 3, with 9 bases in between. The CDR3 length is 13 residues. From germline, CDR1 is SGHNT and CDR2 YYREEE (reference sequence). In DNA form, the CDR3 reads TGTGCCAGCAGCTGGGGCCGGGACACTGAAGCTTTCTTT. It codes for CASSWGRDTEAFF.

The chain combines TRBV7-6 with TRBJ1-2; D call uncertain. Trimming took off 4 bases at V and 4 bases at J, with 16 bases between the two ends. Germline loops: CDR1 SGHVS, CDR2 FNYEAQ. The CDR3 extends over 15 amino acids. The DNA of the CDR3 is TGTGCCAGCAGCTCGCGAACGGACGGGTTCTATGGCTACACCTTC. Its translation is CASSSRTDGFYGYTF.

There are many counts of this clone. The rearrangement joins TRBV5-1 to TRBJ1-1, with TRBD1 as a possible D gene (6 bases). The CDR3 extends over 13 amino acids. Trimming removed 4 bases from V and 4 bases from J, with 11 bases in between. The V gene's germline CDR1 is SGHRS and CDR2 YFSETQ. Here the CDR3 reads CASSRGQTTEAFF. The CDR3 nucleotides are TGCGCCAGCAGCAGAGGACAGACCACTGAAGCTTTCTTT.

V and J are TRBV2 and TRBJ2-2; 8 bases are shared with TRBD2. Germline V gene data show CDR1 as SNHLY and CDR2 as FYNNEI. Germline trimming cut 2 bases from V and 4 bases from J; bases unmatched to any gene: 9. CDR3 length: 17 residues. The CDR3 DNA is TGTGCCAGCAGTGAACGTTTGCGGGGGGACTTCACCGGGGAGCTGTTTTTT. It specifies CASSERLRGDFTGELFF.